One sample yielded the 32 T cell receptor beta chains listed below, sequenced in a study of T cells in Graves' hyperthyroidism and ophthalmopathy. RNA transcripts yielded amplified TCR beta CDR3 regions. HTBI primers drove first-round RT-PCR of the TCR CDR3. TCRdb fed the multiplex PCR reads into MiXCR, producing one record per CDR3 protein. The sample comprises fewer than 750,000 distinct CDR3 sequences, under 60% of which are singletons, and around 7.7% rests with the top ten. The material sequenced was peripheral blood or thyroid tissue (not recorded which). The receptors derive from a woman aged 18-30 years with Graves' hyperthyroidism.

The chain carries TRBV20-1 and TRBJ1-5; D unresolved. The germline V gene has CDR1 DFQATT and CDR2 SNEGSKA (reference sequence). Deletions cut 3 bases from V and 11 bases from J, with 14 bases between. CDR3 size: 12 residues. CDR3 coding DNA: TGCAGTGCTAGCGTAGGGAGAGAGACCCAGCATTTT. It encodes CSASVGRETQHF.

This clonotype came up a few times. The chain couples TRBV20-1 to TRBJ2-3; D is uncertain. Germline CDR1 is DFQATT and CDR2 is SNEGSKA (reference sequence). The CDR3 has 13 amino acids. Trimming took 4 bases from V and 6 from J, leaving 14 bases between them. The CDR3 DNA reads as TGCAGTGCTATGAAAGTTTCAACGGATACGCAGTATTTT. Encoded protein: CSAMKVSTDTQYF.

The rearrangement links TRBV24-1 to TRBJ2-6; TRBD1 matches at 8 bases. The CDR3 sequence is 18 residues long. J gave up 2 bases and V 2 bases, and 7 bases lay outside the gene matches. Germline V lookup: CDR1 KGHDR, CDR2 SFDVKD. This chain's CDR3 is CATSDSGQGATGANVLTF. CDR3 DNA: TGTGCCACCAGTGATTCAGGACAGGGCGCCACTGGGGCCAACGTCCTGACTTTC.

This clonotype showed up just a few times. The CDR3 here is CTTPLGWTGELFF. The DNA for the CDR3 is TGCACCACACCTCTGGGGTGGACCGGGGAGCTGTTTTTT. The gene calls are TRBV29-1 and TRBJ2-2; D gene unclear. The CDR3 consists of 13 residues. The germline CDR1 and CDR2 sequences are SQVTM and ANQGSEA.

This clonotype has just one count. This chain links TRBV11-2 with TRBJ2-6, with D hard to call. The CDR3 contains 14 residues. The germline V and J ends were trimmed by 5 bases and 8 bases, with 13 bases remaining between them. Germline V gives CDR1 SGHAT, CDR2 FQNNGV. CDR3 in amino acids: CASSPHPRPNVLTF. The CDR3 DNA reads TGTGCCAGCAGCCCGCACCCGCGACCCAACGTCCTGACTTTC.

For this clonotype: A much more abundant neighbour one base away suggests this may be a read error. This rearrangement joins TRBV12-5 to TRBJ2-1; 8 nucleotides align to TRBD1. Germline CDR1 reads LGHNT; CDR2 reads FRNRAP. This CDR3 contains 13 residues. The V segment lost 1 base and the J segment 9 bases; nucleotides outside the gene matches: 2. In DNA, the CDR3 is TGTGCTAGTGGTTTGGGGACAGGGCTTGAGCAGTTCTTC. Encoded protein: CASGLGTGLEQFF.

To note about this clonotype: Compared with germline, one end of the junction differs, possibly owing to a read error. This chain uses TRBV20-1 with TRBJ2-5, with D maybe TRBD1 (5 bases). CDR1 and CDR2 from the germline V gene are DFQATT and SNEGSKA (reference sequence). This CDR3 spans 10 amino acids. The CDR3 spells CSARDGALSF. The CDR3 DNA follows: TGCAGTGCTAGAGATGGGGCCTTATCATTC.

V usage is TRBV15 and J usage is TRBJ1-5, with unresolved D. V lost 1 base, J lost 2 bases, and 9 bases lay in between. The V gene's germline CDR1 is LNHNV and CDR2 YYDKDF (reference sequence). The CDR3 totals 15 residues. The CDR3 DNA is TGTGCCACCAGCAGAGGGATGCAGGGCAATCAGCCCCAGCATTTT. Translation gives CATSRGMQGNQPQHF.

Concerning this clonotype itself: Being one base from a much bigger clone, this may be a read error. The chain joins TRBV7-3 to TRBJ2-5; D might be TRBD2 (7 bases). Germline values: CDR1 SGHTA, CDR2 FQGTGA. The V gene lost 4 bases and the J gene lost 5 bases, with 17 bases spanning the gap. This CDR3 is 15 amino acids long. The CDR3, as DNA: TGTGCCAGCAGCTCCGCCCCTAGGGGGGGGGAGACCCAGTACTTC. Translation: CASSSAPRGGETQYF. Based on the CDR3 plus reference TRBV7-3 and TRBJ2-5, the full variable domain is GAGVSQTPSNKVTEKGKYVELRCDPISGHTALYWYRQSLGQGPEFLIYFQGTGAADDSGLPNDRFFAVRPEGSVSTLKIQRTERGDSAVYLCASSSAPRGGETQYFGPGTRLLVL.

Ten or more counts support this clonotype. The chain carries TRBV20-1 and TRBJ2-7, with D possibly TRBD1 on 6 matching bases. V was shortened by 5 bases and J by 0 bases, with 17 bases between the two germline ends. There are 15 residues in the CDR3. Germline V CDR1 and CDR2: DFQATT, SNEGSKA (reference sequence). The CDR3: CSAPHRDMSSYEQYF. The CDR3 nucleotides read TGCAGTGCTCCCCACCGGGACATGAGCTCCTACGAGCAGTACTTC.

The chain recombines TRBV7-7 with TRBJ2-2; no definite D call. Germline CDR1 is SSHAT and CDR2 is FNYEAQ (reference sequence). CDR3 length: 16 residues. The CDR3 region has the DNA TGTGCTAGAGAGCCATCCCGGAGATCAAACACCGGGGAGCTGTTTTTT. This encodes CAREPSRRSNTGELFF.

On this clonotype itself: It may be a read error: a sequence one base away is much more abundant. Here the CDR3 omits its conserved ending phenylalanine or tryptophan, so a read error is the likely source. The chain links TRBV10-3 to TRBJ2-2; TRBD1 matches 7 bases. The CDR3 is 15 residues long. Germline-derived CDR1 and CDR2 are ENHRY and SYGVKD. Written as DNA, the CDR3 is TGTGCCAGCAGTCCCCGGGACAGCAACACCGGGGAGCTGTTTTCT. Its translation: CASSPRDSNTGELFS.

This clonotype occurred many times. The chain combines TRBV13 with TRBJ2-5; 11 nucleotides align to TRBD1. J gave up 4 bases and V 5 bases, and 6 bases lay outside the gene matches. The CDR3 is 15 residues long. CDR1 is PRHDT, CDR2 FYEKMQ, per germline (reference sequence). CDR3 in amino acids: CASSPRDRGLETQYF. The CDR3 DNA reads as TGTGCCAGCAGCCCCCGGGACAGGGGGTTAGAGACCCAGTACTTC.

V gene TRBV20-1 combines with J gene TRBJ2-1, with D perhaps given as TRBD1 or TRBD2 (5 bases each). From germline, CDR1 is DFQATT and CDR2 SNEGSKA (reference sequence). There are 11 residues in the CDR3. V gave up 3 bases and J gave up 8 bases, with 8 bases separating them. The chain's CDR3 is CSARRGDEQFF. The CDR3 nucleotides are TGCAGTGCTAGGAGGGGTGATGAGCAGTTCTTC.

The chain has TRBV5-1 and TRBJ2-1; 13 bases fit TRBD2. The length of the CDR3 is 15 residues. Germline loops: CDR1 SGHRS, CDR2 YFSETQ. V lost 2 bases to trimming and J lost 10 bases; unmatched junction nucleotides: 6. CDR3 coding DNA: TGCGCCAGCAGCTTAGGACTAGCGGGAGTTGTGGAGCAGTTCTTC. Protein sequence: CASSLGLAGVVEQFF.

Concerning this clonotype itself: One end of the junction is discordant with germline, which a read error may explain. The J gene is TRBJ2-5, the V gene TRBV24-1; 7 bases map to TRBD1. This CDR3 spans 17 amino acids. Germline loops: CDR1 KGHDR, CDR2 SFDVKD. The CDR3 sequence: CATSDPWDSFTLESQYF. CDR3 DNA sequence: TGTGCCACCAGTGATCCGTGGGACAGTTTCACTTTGGAGAGCCAGTACTTC.

In this sample, this clonotype turned up many times. The chain employs TRBV7-9 and TRBJ1-6; D is uncertain. Germline V gene sequence: CDR1 SEHNR, CDR2 FQNEAQ (reference sequence). V lost 6 bases to trimming and J lost 13 bases, with 10 bases between them. The CDR3 length is 11 residues. The CDR3 nucleotides are TGTGCCAGCAGTAGCCGGGCTCCCCTCCACTTT. Translation: CASSSRAPLHF.

The rearrangement links TRBV20-1 to TRBJ2-2; a weak D match, TRBD2 (5 bases). CDR1 and CDR2 (germline): DFQATT, SNEGSKA (reference sequence). Trimming stripped 0 bases from V and 7 bases from J, with 6 bases between. The CDR3 totals 12 residues. The CDR3 DNA sequence: TGCAGTGCTAGAGATCGGGGCGGGGAGCTGTTTTTT. The encoded protein is CSARDRGGELFF.

The chain has TRBV20-1 and TRBJ2-2; 14 bases agree with TRBD2. Trimming at V came to 5 bases and at J to 3 bases, leaving 5 bases not matched to a gene. The germline gives CDR1 DFQATT, CDR2 SNEGSKA (reference sequence). The CDR3 is made up of 16 amino acids. The CDR3 DNA follows: TGCAGTGCTTGGGGACTAGCGGGAGCATACACCGGGGAGCTGTTTTTT. Amino acid sequence: CSAWGLAGAYTGELFF.

This clonotype was seen repeatedly, ten times or more. The chain uses TRBV14 and TRBJ1-6; D remains unclear. V lost 0 bases and J 5 bases, leaving 5 bases between the germline ends. Germline CDR1 is SGHDN and CDR2 is FVKESK. The length of the CDR3 is 14 residues. CDR3 coding DNA: TGTGCCAGCAGCCAAGAGGGCAATAATTCACCCCTCCACTTT. Protein: CASSQEGNNSPLHF.

This clonotype has only a few counts. V gene TRBV2 combines with J gene TRBJ2-7; D is possibly TRBD2 (6 bases). The J call may be wrong; the DNA end is better matched by TRBJ2-1. Germline V gene data show CDR1 as SNHLY and CDR2 as FYNNEI. This CDR3 spans 14 amino acids. The CDR3 spells CASSEEVLANEQFF. As DNA, the CDR3 is TGTGCCAGCAGTGAAGAGGTTCTAGCGAATGAGCAGTTCTTC.

The genes are TRBV11-2 and TRBJ1-2, with TRBD1 identical over 12 bases. The CDR3 contains 16 residues. V shed 5 bases, J shed 4 bases, and the junction held 8 bases outside the gene matches. Germline CDR1 SGHAT, CDR2 FQNNGV. CDR3 coding DNA: TGTGCCAGCAGCGGGACAGGGGGCGGGATGGGCTATGGCTACACCTTC. It specifies CASSGTGGGMGYGYTF.

This clonotype was found once. The J gene is TRBJ2-5, the V gene TRBV29-1, with a weak D call TRBD2 (6 bases). The CDR3 has 12 residues. Germline assignment: CDR1 SQVTM and CDR2 ANQGSEA. Trimming stripped 3 bases from V and 4 bases from J, with 9 bases between. In DNA, the CDR3 is TGCAGCGTTGATCGGGGGAGAGAGACCCAGTACTTC. This gives the protein CSVDRGRETQYF.

This sequence joins TRBV5-8 and TRBJ2-7; unclear D gene. V was cut by 4 bases and J by 3 bases, with 11 bases left in between. Germline lookup yields CDR1 SGHTS and CDR2 YDEGEE. The length of the CDR3 is 13 residues. This CDR3 is CASSPGEDYEQYF. As DNA, the CDR3 is TGTGCCAGCAGCCCCGGCGAGGACTACGAGCAGTACTTC.

This clonotype was recorded at least ten times. The CDR3, as DNA: TGCGCCAGCAGCCAAGGGCGACTAGCGGAGGAGCAGTACTTC. Protein sequence: CASSQGRLAEEQYF. The chain carries TRBV4-1 and TRBJ2-7; 9 positions match TRBD2. The J segment lost 7 bases and the V segment lost 1 base, leaving 5 bases of the junction unmatched. Germline values: CDR1 MGHRA, CDR2 YSYEKL. The CDR3 runs 14 residues.

CDR3 region: CASSIGDRKANYGYTF. DNA for the CDR3: TGTGCCAGTAGTATCGGGGACAGAAAAGCTAACTATGGCTACACCTTC. The V gene is TRBV19, the J gene TRBJ1-2; TRBD1 agrees at 7 bases. The CDR3 loop spans 16 amino acids. Germline-derived CDR1 and CDR2 are LNHDA and SQIVND (reference sequence). J was trimmed by 0 bases and V by 3 bases; bases with no gene match: 7.

In this sample, this clonotype turned up many times. The chain employs TRBV11-1 and TRBJ1-3; 7 nucleotides align to TRBD1. The junction had 5 bases not matched to a gene; V was cut back by 5 bases and J by 7 bases. The germline V gene has CDR1 SGHAT and CDR2 FQDESV (reference sequence). The CDR3 extends over 13 amino acids. CDR3 protein: CASSLTGQNTIYF. The CDR3 nucleotides read TGTGCCAGCAGCCTGACAGGGCAGAACACCATATATTTT. Supplemented by reference TRBV11-1 and TRBJ1-3, the full variable domain reads EAEVAQSPRYKITEKSQAVAFWCDPISGHATLYWYRQILGQGPELLVQFQDESVVDDSQLPKDRFSAERLKGVDSTLKIQPAELGDSAMYLCASSLTGQNTIYFGEGSWLTVV.

This clonotype has at least ten counts. The chain is built from TRBV4-1 and TRBJ2-7; 7 nucleotides align to TRBD2. V was clipped by 4 bases and J by 3 bases; unmatched bases: 6. From germline, CDR1 is MGHRA and CDR2 YSYEKL. The CDR3 is 14 amino acids. The CDR3 DNA follows: TGCGCCAGCAGCCCAGCGGGACTCAACTACGAGCAGTACTTC. Residues: CASSPAGLNYEQYF.

The chain employs TRBV29-1 and TRBJ2-1; D ambiguous. CDR3 length: 10 amino acids. Germline lookup yields CDR1 SQVTM and CDR2 ANQGSEA. Trimming pared 4 bases from V and 7 bases from J, leaving 5 bases between. Written as DNA, the CDR3 is TGCAGCGTTGGGGGTAATGAGCAGTTCTTC. As protein: CSVGGNEQFF.

Comments on this clonotype: Its ends do not fully match the called genes, so a read error is possible. The chain couples TRBV7-7 to TRBJ2-5; D gene uncertain. The CDR3 sequence is 12 residues long. The germline gives CDR1 SSHAT, CDR2 FNYEAQ (reference sequence). The CDR3 coding sequence is TGTACCAGCGCCCCTGAAGGAGAGACCCAGTACTTC. It encodes CTSAPEGETQYF.

The chain links TRBV7-6 to TRBJ1-1, with 10 positions matching TRBD1. Germline lookup yields CDR1 SGHVS and CDR2 FNYEAQ. The trim removed 5 bases at V and 8 bases at J, leaving 5 bases unmatched. The CDR3 consists of 13 residues. The CDR3 region has the DNA TGTGCCAGCAGCACCTGGACAGGGGGAGAAGCTTTCTTT. As protein: CASSTWTGGEAFF. Combining the CDR3 with reference TRBV7-6 and TRBJ1-1 gives the whole variable domain GAGVSQSPRYKVTKRGQDVALRCDPISGHVSLYWYRQALGQGPEFLTYFNYEAQQDKSGLPNDRFSAERPEGSISTLTIQRTEQRDSAMYRCASSTWTGGEAFFGQGTRLTVV.

About this clonotype itself: Germline and junction disagree at one end, which may indicate a read error. This sequence joins TRBV7-2 and TRBJ2-5; possibly TRBD2 for D (6 bases). Germline loops: CDR1 SGHTA, CDR2 FQGNSA. CDR3 size: 13 residues. Here the CDR3 DNA reads TGTGCCAGCAGCTTAGGTGGCGGGAACACCCCGTACTTC. Amino acid sequence: CASSLGGGNTPYF.